This T cell receptor beta chain appears in the sequencing data of a study of blood T cell repertoires in COVID-19. As for the study in general: Collection of acute and convalescent COVID-19 samples took place in the United States, Italy and Spain. In each case, the material was cDNA or gDNA derived from T cells, B-cell-depleted T cells, or PBMCs.

Source study methods: By means of reference gene primer amplification, nucleated cell counts were estimated. Here immunoSEQ multiplex PCR was the method, and the copy in TCRdb shows in-frame clones only, minus some. That table is the source of V, J and clone size, and D and trimming were worked out from the DNA. In the table there are over 140,000 clones, over 60% of which are singletons. Germline-derived CDR1 and CDR2 are SGHAT and FQNNGV. The CDR3 runs 13 residues. The V end was cut by 0 bases, the J end by 6 bases, with 6 bases between. The V gene is TRBV11-2, the J gene TRBJ2-1; D call uncertain. Sequenced input: peripheral blood. The clonotype comes from a woman of 80 years or more with active or convalescent COVID-19. DNA for the CDR3: TGTGCCAGCAGCTTAGAGACACCCAATGAGCAGTTCTTC. Amino acids: CASSLETPNEQFF.